The 9 T cell receptor beta chains reported below all come from one sample, sequenced in a study of blood T cell repertoires in COVID-19. Generated by immunoSEQ multiplex PCR, the TCRdb table keeps only in-frame clones and is missing some. The sample has 150,000 to 200,000 clones; around nine tenths are singletons. Sequencing was carried out using peripheral blood. These TCRs come from a man aged 65 to 85 with active or convalescent COVID-19.

This chain joins TRBV12-3 or TRBV12-4 and TRBJ1-2; 7 bases are shared with TRBD1. CDR3 length: 13 amino acids. V dropped 8 bases and J dropped 4; count of bases not matched to a gene: 7. Here the CDR3 DNA reads TGTGCCAGCGCAGGACAGGAAGGCTATGGCTACACCTTC. Protein: CASAGQEGYGYTF.

In this sample, this clone turned up once. The V gene is TRBV5-1, the J gene TRBJ2-4; 14 bases align to TRBD2. This CDR3 spans 16 amino acids. Germline loops: CDR1 SGHRS, CDR2 YFSETQ. V gave up 4 bases and J gave up 8 bases; unmatched junction bases: 8. DNA for the CDR3: TGCGCCAGCAGCCGACTGACTAGCGGGGGGGCCGACATTCAGTACTTC. It translates to CASSRLTSGGADIQYF. The variable domain in full, with the rest retrieved from reference TRBV5-1 and TRBJ2-4, is KAGVTQTPRYLIKTRGQQVTLSCSPISGHRSVSWYQQTPGQGLQFLFEYFSETQRNKGNFPGRFSGRQFSNSRSEMNVSTLELGDSALYLCASSRLTSGGADIQYFGAGTRLSVL.

V usage is TRBV6-5 and J usage is TRBJ1-1, with D unclear. The CDR3 extends over 13 amino acids. V was shortened by 6 bases and J by 1 base, with 9 bases between the two germline ends. Germline loops: CDR1 MNHEY, CDR2 SVGAGI. CDR3 in DNA: TGTGCCAGCAGATTGGGCCCGAACACTGAAGCTTTCTTT. Protein product: CASRLGPNTEAFF.

J is TRBJ2-7 and V is TRBV7-2; D perhaps matches TRBD1 (6 bases). With 5 bases removed from V and 2 bases from J, the gap between germline ends came to 13 bases. The CDR3 is 14 residues long. Looked up from germline, CDR1 is SGHTA and CDR2 is FQGNSA. The CDR3 bases are TGTGCCAGCAGCCCTGGGGGCCATACCTACGAGCAGTACTTC. It is translated as CASSPGGHTYEQYF.

This chain connects TRBV2 to TRBJ2-1; tentatively, D is TRBD1 (5 bases). Between the trimmed V and J ends, which lost 4 bases and 3 bases, there was a span of 7 bases. The CDR3 consists of 13 residues. CDR1 is SNHLY, CDR2 FYNNEI, per germline. CDR3 bases: TGTGCCAGCAGTGCAACAGGCTACAATGAGCAGTTCTTC. This gives the protein CASSATGYNEQFF.

V gene TRBV5-1 combines with J gene TRBJ2-7, with TRBD1 matching 9 bases. In germline, CDR1 is SGHRS, CDR2 YFSETQ. This CDR3 region has 16 residues. Trimming took 0 bases from V and 4 from J; bases not matched to a gene: 8. The CDR3 loop reads CASSLEPGTGIYEQYF. DNA of the CDR3: TGCGCCAGCAGCTTGGAGCCCGGGACAGGGATATACGAGCAGTACTTC.

This rearrangement joins TRBV30 to TRBJ1-6, with D unclear. The germline gives CDR1 GTSNPN, CDR2 SVGIG (reference sequence). The CDR3 consists of 14 residues. V was shortened by 1 base and J by 7 bases, with 11 bases between the two germline ends. This CDR3 is CAWSGATENSPLHF. CDR3 in DNA: TGTGCCTGGAGTGGTGCAACAGAAAATTCACCCCTCCACTTT.

The V gene is TRBV6-6, the J gene TRBJ1-4; D possibly corresponds to TRBD1 (6 bases). The CDR3 sequence is 13 residues long. Germline V gene data show CDR1 as MNHNY and CDR2 as SVGAGI (reference sequence). With 6 bases removed from V and 8 bases from J, the gap between germline ends came to 13 bases. The CDR3 is CASSPRGGEKLFF. CDR3 coding DNA: TGTGCCAGCAGCCCCAGGGGAGGGGAAAAACTGTTTTTT.

V and J are TRBV27 and TRBJ2-1; 10 nucleotides match TRBD2. Germline lookup yields CDR1 MNHEY and CDR2 SMNVEV (reference sequence). The CDR3 runs 15 residues. V lost 6 bases to trimming and J lost 6 bases; unmatched junction nucleotides: 8. The chain's CDR3 is CASRMGLANVNEQFF. For the CDR3, the DNA is TGTGCCAGCAGGATGGGACTAGCGAATGTCAATGAGCAGTTCTTC.